Sequencing of this TCR beta chain was carried out in a study of T cell clusters in autoimmune cytopenias. CDR3 length: 12 amino acids. Germline values: CDR1 LNHDA, CDR2 SQIVND (reference sequence). In regard to this clonotype: Its specificity is unknown.

The study's findings and limits: Physiological T cell clusters of healthy donors were apparently absent in primary autoimmune cytopenia patients.

One tube held mixed TRB-A and TRB-B primer pools for touch-down PCR. From its re-call of the multiplex PCR reads, TCRdb lists each CDR3 protein once, without DNA. The sample holds about 15,000 distinct CDR3 sequences. TRB amplification used roughly 250 ng of peripheral blood genomic DNA. These data were also filed under a second study, of T cell repertoires in aging, cancer and after chemotherapy.

The chain recombines TRBV19 with TRBJ1-1. This sequence was found in a human donor in good health. The specimen sequenced was peripheral blood. This CDR3 reads CASSTPNTEAFF.